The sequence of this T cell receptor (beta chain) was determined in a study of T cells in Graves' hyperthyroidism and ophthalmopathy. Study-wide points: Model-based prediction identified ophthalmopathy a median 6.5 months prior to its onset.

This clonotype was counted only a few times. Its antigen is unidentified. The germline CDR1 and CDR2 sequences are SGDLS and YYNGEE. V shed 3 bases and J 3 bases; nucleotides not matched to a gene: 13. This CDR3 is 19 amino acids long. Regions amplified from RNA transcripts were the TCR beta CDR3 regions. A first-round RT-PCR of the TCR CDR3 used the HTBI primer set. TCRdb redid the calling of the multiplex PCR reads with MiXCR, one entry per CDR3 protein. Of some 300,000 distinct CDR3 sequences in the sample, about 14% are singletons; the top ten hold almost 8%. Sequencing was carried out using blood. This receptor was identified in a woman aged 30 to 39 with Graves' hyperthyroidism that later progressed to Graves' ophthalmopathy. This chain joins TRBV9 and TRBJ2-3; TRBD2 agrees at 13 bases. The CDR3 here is CASSAGWTSGGILTDTQYF. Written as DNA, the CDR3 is TGTGCCAGCAGCGCCGGATGGACTAGCGGGGGAATTTTAACAGATACGCAGTATTTT.